This T cell receptor beta chain was sequenced during a study of T cell responses to AZD1222 COVID-19 vaccine. Broader study findings: At study baseline, merely six AZD1222 recipients were seropositive. Repertoires were obtained solely post-peak T cell response. Regions 160-218 and 743-854 held dominance among vaccine-associated CD4 TCRs, which spanned spike. Two AZD1222 doses significantly raised spike-specific TCR breadth and depth over controls.

Using immunoSEQ multiplex PCR, the repertoire was profiled, and TCRdb retains in-frame clones only, with some absent. Of roughly 45,000 clones listed, approximately 80% are singletons. V was trimmed by 4 bases and J by 11 bases, leaving 15 bases between them. The CDR3 covers 12 residues. Germline values: CDR1 SEHNR, CDR2 FQNEAQ (reference sequence). Comment on this clone: What it binds is not known.

The chain couples TRBV7-9 to TRBJ2-7; D is perhaps TRBD2 (6 bases). Specimen: peripheral blood, collected on day 0 of AZD1222 vaccination. The source is an adult in good health. In DNA, the CDR3 is TGTGCCAGCAGCTCGGAGGGACGGAGTAAGTACTTC. Its translation is CASSSEGRSKYF. The full variable domain, rest sourced from reference TRBV7-9 and TRBJ2-7, is DTGVSQNPRHKITKRGQNVTFRCDPISEHNRLYWYRQTLGQGPEFLTYFQNEAQLEKSRLLSDRFSAERPKGSFSTLEIQRTEQGDSAMYLCASSSEGRSKYFGPGTRLTVT.